This T cell receptor beta chain is from a study of a mutant IDH1 vaccine in newly diagnosed glioma. On the study more broadly: Across weeks 1, 3, 5, 7, 11, 15, 19 and 23, patients received a vaccination each time, eight in all. Antecedent treatment encompassed radiotherapy, temozolomide, or their combination; the majority received both. Study-level points and caveats: Alterations occurring in top peripheral T cell clonotypes seemed unrelated to pseudoprogression. Vaccine-induced immune responses were detected in around 93% of patients.

The germline V gene has CDR1 SEHNR and CDR2 FQNEAQ (reference sequence). The CDR3 is made up of 12 amino acids. Trimming left V 6 bases short and J 8 bases short, with 13 bases between. Time point defined: week 23, last vaccination. A single vaccine dose contained 300 ug of mutant IDH1 20-mer peptide, and topical imiquimod was used with it. The method was immunoSEQ multiplex PCR; TCRdb's version includes in-frame clones alone and lacks a portion of them. This sample yields 25,000 to 30,000 clones, of which approximately 78% are seen a single time; around a sixth belongs to the top ten. Comment on this clone: What it binds is unknown.

The rearrangement links TRBV7-9 to TRBJ1-1; possible D gene TRBD1, 5 bases. The clonotype was recovered from a woman aged 25-40 years with glioma. This specimen was PBMCs, taken from a glioma patient whose treatment included an IDH1 peptide vaccine. The CDR3 protein is CASRHAGTEAFF. CDR3 in DNA: TGTGCCAGCAGACACGCGGGGACCGAAGCTTTCTTT. Based on the CDR3 plus reference TRBV7-9 and TRBJ1-1, the full variable domain is DTGVSQNPRHKITKRGQNVTFRCDPISEHNRLYWYRQTLGQGPEFLTYFQNEAQLEKSRLLSDRFSAERPKGSFSTLEIQRTEQGDSAMYLCASRHAGTEAFFGQGTRLTVV.